These 18 T cell receptor beta chains came from one sample sequenced in a study of shared clonotypes between healthy human individuals. Selected positively for CCR7 and CD45RO-negative, naive CD8 cells excluded terminally differentiated effector memory CD45RA+ cells. Sequencing was performed with immunoSEQ multiplex PCR; in TCRdb, only in-frame clones are kept and a portion is missing. The data contain hundreds of thousands of clones, approximately 96% of them singletons. Sequenced sample: naive CD8+ T cells sorted from blood. The receptor set was obtained from a woman aged 25 to 39 in good health.

A remark on this clone: Other DNA sequences in the sample encode the same CDR3. This rearrangement joins TRBV28 to TRBJ1-1; unclear D gene. CDR3 length: 13 residues. The germline V and J ends were trimmed by 2 bases and 1 base, with 5 bases remaining between them. Germline loops: CDR1 MDHEN, CDR2 SYDVKM. This CDR3 reads CASSLGSNTEAFF. In nucleotides, the CDR3 is TGTGCCAGCAGTTTAGGGTCGAACACTGAAGCTTTCTTT.

The chain joins TRBV5-6 to TRBJ2-3; TRBD2 might be the D (6 bases). This CDR3 has 14 residues. V shed 2 bases and J shed 3 bases, with 10 bases lying between them. The germline gives CDR1 SGHDT, CDR2 YYEEEE. This CDR3 is CASSLPGGTDTQYF. The CDR3 nucleotides are TGTGCCAGCAGCTTACCTGGGGGGACAGATACGCAGTATTTT.

This sequence joins TRBV5-1 and TRBJ2-7; 10 bases match TRBD1. Germline CDR1 and CDR2: SGHRS and YFSETQ. The CDR3 spans 17 residues. The V gene end was trimmed by 0 bases and the J gene end by 5 bases; junction bases not matched to a gene: 11. Written as DNA, the CDR3 is TGCGCCAGCAGCTTGGCCGAAGGCGGGACAGGGGACCACGAGCAGTACTTC. Translating gives CASSLAEGGTGDHEQYF.

The DNA for the CDR3 is TGTGCCAGCAGTTACCGCGGGACAGGGGCCTACGAGCAGTACTTC. Translation: CASSYRGTGAYEQYF. The chain uses TRBV6-9 and TRBJ2-7, with TRBD1 matching over 10 bases. There are 15 residues in the CDR3. The germline CDR1 and CDR2 sequences are MNHGY and SVAAGI. J gave up 2 bases and V 3 bases, and 4 bases lay outside the gene matches.

The chain is built from TRBV7-9 and TRBJ1-4; D is undetermined. The germline gives CDR1 SEHNR, CDR2 FQNEAQ (reference sequence). The CDR3 is 14 amino acids. V lost 3 bases and J 6 bases, leaving 11 bases between the germline ends. Here the CDR3 DNA reads TGTGCCAGCAGCTTCGGTGTCGGGGATGAAAAACTGTTTTTT. This gives the protein CASSFGVGDEKLFF.

The chain carries TRBV27 and TRBJ2-5; TRBD2 might be the D (5 bases). Trimming took off 4 bases at V and 6 bases at J, with 9 bases between the two ends. The germline V gene encodes CDR1 MNHEY and CDR2 SMNVEV (reference sequence). The CDR3 is 12 residues long. The CDR3 DNA is TGTGCCAGCAGTTCGGGAAGGAAGACCCAGTACTTC. Its translation: CASSSGRKTQYF.

The chain has TRBV28 and TRBJ1-2, with 7 bases lining up with TRBD1. The V gene's germline CDR1 is MDHEN and CDR2 SYDVKM. The trim removed 1 base at V and 2 bases at J, leaving 10 bases unmatched. CDR3 length: 17 residues. The DNA for the CDR3 is TGTGCCAGCAGTTTATCACTAGGGGGCTCGGGGAACTATGGCTACACCTTC. Its translation is CASSLSLGGSGNYGYTF.

The rearrangement uses TRBV11-2 and TRBJ1-2, with D possibly being TRBD1 (5 bases). The length of the CDR3 is 16 residues. Trimming cost V 2 bases and J 8 bases, with 21 bases left between them. Germline CDR1 and CDR2: SGHAT and FQNNGV. CDR3 loop: CASSLTARVLWSGYTF. Here the CDR3 DNA reads TGTGCCAGCAGCTTAACTGCCAGGGTGCTCTGGAGCGGCTACACCTTC.

The chain employs TRBV7-9 and TRBJ2-1, with a possible D match to TRBD2 (5 bases). In germline, CDR1 is SEHNR, CDR2 FQNEAQ (reference sequence). The CDR3 length is 16 residues. V lost 1 base, J lost 9 bases, and 19 bases lay in between. CDR3 nucleotide sequence: TGTGCCAGCAGCTTAGTTTCCGGGAAAGTGTGTATTGAGCAGTTCTTC. Its protein product is CASSLVSGKVCIEQFF.

The chain joins TRBV29-1 to TRBJ2-1, with 9 bases fitting TRBD2. CDR1 SQVTM and CDR2 ANQGSEA come from the germline V gene. V was clipped by 2 bases and J by 0 bases; unmatched bases: 2. The CDR3 runs to 15 residues. The CDR3 DNA follows: TGCAGCGTTGAACTAGCGGGATTCTCCTACAATGAGCAGTTCTTC. Its translation is CSVELAGFSYNEQFF.

The genes are TRBV5-4 and TRBJ1-1; D is undetermined. Trimming stripped 3 bases from V and 5 bases from J, with 14 bases between. This CDR3 comprises 14 residues. CDR1 is SGHNT and CDR2 is YYREEE in the germline V gene (reference sequence). The CDR3 DNA reads TGTGCCAGCAGCTCTGTTTCTGGGAGGACTGAAGCTTTCTTT. Protein: CASSSVSGRTEAFF.

The chain carries TRBV27 and TRBJ2-1; perhaps D is TRBD1 or TRBD2 (5 bases each). In germline, CDR1 is MNHEY, CDR2 SMNVEV (reference sequence). The CDR3 runs 14 residues. V was shortened by 1 base and J by 4 bases, with 8 bases between the two germline ends. This CDR3 reads CASSLWGRYNEQFF. CDR3 bases: TGTGCCAGCAGTTTATGGGGACGGTACAATGAGCAGTTCTTC.

The chain uses TRBV5-6 and TRBJ2-7, with TRBD2 matching over 13 bases. The CDR3 totals 15 residues. The V gene's germline CDR1 is SGHDT and CDR2 YYEEEE. V trimming: 6 bases; J trimming: 2 bases; junction bases outside the gene matches: 5. The CDR3 region has the DNA TGTGCCAGCATCGATGGGACTAGCGGGACCTACGAGCAGTACTTC. It codes for CASIDGTSGTYEQYF.

As concerns this clone: At the DNA level, this CDR3 is encoded by other sequences in the same sample as well. V usage is TRBV27 and J usage is TRBJ2-7, with D possibly called TRBD1 or TRBD2 (5 bases each). V lost 6 bases and J 4 bases, leaving 13 bases between the germline ends. This CDR3 comprises 13 residues. In germline, CDR1 is MNHEY, CDR2 SMNVEV (reference sequence). The CDR3 coding sequence is TGTGCCAGCAGCCTCGCAGGGAGTTACGAGCAGTACTTC. Translating gives CASSLAGSYEQYF.

This chain joins TRBV5-1 and TRBJ1-1; 8 bases fit TRBD1. Germline CDR1 reads SGHRS; CDR2 reads YFSETQ. The CDR3 consists of 13 residues. The junction had 7 bases not matched to a gene; V was cut back by 4 bases and J by 8 bases. The chain's CDR3 is CASSLSGQGEAFF. DNA of the CDR3: TGCGCCAGCAGCCTATCTGGACAGGGCGAAGCTTTCTTT.

This chain links TRBV27 with TRBJ2-1, with D tentatively TRBD1 (6 bases). Germline lookup yields CDR1 MNHEY and CDR2 SMNVEV (reference sequence). The CDR3 is made up of 16 amino acids. Trimming took 2 bases from V and 3 from J, leaving 14 bases between them. As DNA, the CDR3 is TGTGCCAGCAGTTTAGGTCCAGGGGTCCTCTACAATGAGCAGTTCTTC. Encoded protein: CASSLGPGVLYNEQFF.

The V call is TRBV11-3, the J call TRBJ2-7, with TRBD2 identical over 10 bases. Per the germline V gene, CDR1 is SGHNT and CDR2 is YENEEA. CDR3 size: 19 residues. The junction had 17 bases not matched to a gene; V was cut back by 4 bases and J by 2 bases. This CDR3 is CASSCRLAGYPTRTYEQYF. The CDR3 DNA reads TGTGCCAGCAGCTGCAGACTAGCGGGCTACCCGACACGAACCTACGAGCAGTACTTC.

The chain combines TRBV27 with TRBJ2-7; D remains unclear. V lost 5 bases, J lost 2 bases, and 19 bases lay in between. Germline V gene sequence: CDR1 MNHEY, CDR2 SMNVEV (reference sequence). The CDR3 is made up of 16 amino acids. The CDR3 bases are TGTGCCAGCAGTCCCATTACAAGAGATTTTGCCTACGAGCAGTACTTC. Translating it yields CASSPITRDFAYEQYF.